The clone carrying this TCR beta chain has only a few counts. Antigen unknown. The germline V gene encodes CDR1 MNHEY and CDR2 SVGAGI. Trimming cost V 6 bases and J 0 bases, with 11 bases left between them. The CDR3 covers 14 residues. Unique molecular identifiers featured in each of the TCR beta cDNA libraries. In TCRdb, the PCR reads were re-called with MiXCR into one record per CDR3 protein. The data hold 400,000 to 500,000 distinct CDR3 sequences, with approximately 42% observed a single time. This entry belongs to a study of post-analysis software for immune sequencing data. Study-level findings and limits: The F measure placed samples prepared in the same batch into strongly shared clusters. A handful of TRBV segments, including TRBV5-6, TRBV5-1 and TRBV20-1, were more frequent in patients than controls.

The chain carries TRBV6-5 and TRBJ1-1, with D hard to call. The sample taken for sequencing was blood. The TCR originated in a girl aged 2-10 years with multiple sclerosis. As DNA, the CDR3 is TGTGCCAGCAGCCCCGGCGGTTTGAACACTGAAGCTTTCTTT. Amino acids: CASSPGGLNTEAFF.